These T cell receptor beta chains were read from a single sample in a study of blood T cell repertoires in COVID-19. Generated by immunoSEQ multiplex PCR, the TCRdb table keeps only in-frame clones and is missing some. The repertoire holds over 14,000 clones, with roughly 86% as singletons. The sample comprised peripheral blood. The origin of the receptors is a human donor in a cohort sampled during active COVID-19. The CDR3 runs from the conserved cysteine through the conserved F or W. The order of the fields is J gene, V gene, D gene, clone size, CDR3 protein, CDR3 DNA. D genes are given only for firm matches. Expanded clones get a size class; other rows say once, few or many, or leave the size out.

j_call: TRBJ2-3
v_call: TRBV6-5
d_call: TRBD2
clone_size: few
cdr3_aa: CASSRGLVDPDTQYF
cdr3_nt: TGTGCCAGCAGTCGGGGACTAGTAGATCCCGATACGCAGTATTTT

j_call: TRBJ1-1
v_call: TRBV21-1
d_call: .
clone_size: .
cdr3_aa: CASSKRLTGQFNTEAFF
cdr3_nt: TGTGCCAGCAGCAAAAGGCTGACAGGCCAATTTAACACTGAAGCTTTCTTT

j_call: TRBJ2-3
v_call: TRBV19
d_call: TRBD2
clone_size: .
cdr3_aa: CASGWSSGRTDTQYF
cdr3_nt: TGTGCCAGTGGGTGGTCTAGCGGGAGAACAGATACGCAGTATTTT

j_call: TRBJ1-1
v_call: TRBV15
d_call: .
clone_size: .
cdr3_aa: CATSRPREALNTEAFF
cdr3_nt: TGTGCCACCAGCAGACCGCGGGAGGCCCTGAACACTGAAGCTTTCTTT

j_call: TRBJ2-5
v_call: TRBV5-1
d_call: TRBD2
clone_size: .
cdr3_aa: CASIAGGTKVETQYF
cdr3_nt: TGCGCCAGCATCGCGGGAGGGACAAAAGTGGAGACCCAGTACTTC

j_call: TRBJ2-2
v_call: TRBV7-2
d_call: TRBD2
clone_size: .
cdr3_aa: CASSFLAGRLPGELFF
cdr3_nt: TGTGCCAGCAGCTTCTTAGCGGGACGTCTCCCCGGGGAGCTGTTTTTT

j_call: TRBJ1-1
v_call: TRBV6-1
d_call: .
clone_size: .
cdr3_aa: CASSERWQAMNTEAFF
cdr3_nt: TGTGCCAGCAGTGAAAGGTGGCAGGCCATGAACACTGAAGCTTTCTTT

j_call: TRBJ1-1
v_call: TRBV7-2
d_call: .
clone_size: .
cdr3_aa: CASSPTAGNTEAFF
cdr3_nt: TGTGCCAGCAGCCCCACGGCGGGGAACACTGAAGCTTTCTTT

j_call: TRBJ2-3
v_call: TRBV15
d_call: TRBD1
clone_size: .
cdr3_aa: CATSGGQGSTDTQYF
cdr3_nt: TGTGCCACCAGCGGTGGACAGGGTAGCACAGATACGCAGTATTTT

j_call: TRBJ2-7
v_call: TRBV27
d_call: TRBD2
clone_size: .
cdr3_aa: CASSPLWVVAGGEGSYEQYF
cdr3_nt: TGTGCCAGCAGCCCTCTTTGGGTCGTAGCGGGAGGGGAGGGGTCCTACGAGCAGTACTTC

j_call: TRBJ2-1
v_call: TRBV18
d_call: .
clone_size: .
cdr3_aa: CASSIWTGYNEQFF
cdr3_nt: TGTGCCAGCTCAATATGGACTGGCTACAATGAGCAGTTCTTC

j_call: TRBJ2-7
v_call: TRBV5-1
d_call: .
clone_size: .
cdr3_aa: CASSRMGLQSSYEQYF
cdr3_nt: TGCGCCAGCAGCCGTATGGGCTTACAGAGCTCCTACGAGCAGTACTTC

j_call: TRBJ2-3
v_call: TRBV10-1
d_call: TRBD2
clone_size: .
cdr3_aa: CASSLGTITDTQYF
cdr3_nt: TGCGCCAGCAGCCTCGGGACTATCACAGATACGCAGTATTTT

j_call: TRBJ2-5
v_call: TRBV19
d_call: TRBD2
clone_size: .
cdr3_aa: CASSMSPEREKRETQYF
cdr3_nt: TGTGCCAGTAGTATGTCCCCCGAGCGGGAGAAACGAGAGACCCAGTACTTC

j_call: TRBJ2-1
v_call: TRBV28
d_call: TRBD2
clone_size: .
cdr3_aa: CASFEMGTSGSSEQFF
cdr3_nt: TGTGCCAGCTTTGAAATGGGGACTAGCGGGAGCAGTGAGCAGTTCTTC

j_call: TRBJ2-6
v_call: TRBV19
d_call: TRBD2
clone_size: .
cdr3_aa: CASSRAGAGANVLTF
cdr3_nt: TGTGCCAGTAGTCGTGCGGGGGCTGGGGCCAACGTCCTGACTTTC

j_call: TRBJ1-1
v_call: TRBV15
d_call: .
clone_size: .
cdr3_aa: CATSRLEGTEAFF
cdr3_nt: TGTGCCACCAGCAGATTGGAGGGCACTGAAGCTTTCTTT

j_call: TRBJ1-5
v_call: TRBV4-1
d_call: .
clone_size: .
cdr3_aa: CASSWEEGQPQHF
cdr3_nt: TGCGCCAGCAGCTGGGAGGAGGGGCAGCCCCAGCATTTT

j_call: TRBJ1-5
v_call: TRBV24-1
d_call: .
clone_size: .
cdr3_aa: CATSGVFDSQPQHF
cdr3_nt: TGTGCCACCAGTGGAGTCTTTGATAGTCAGCCCCAGCATTTT

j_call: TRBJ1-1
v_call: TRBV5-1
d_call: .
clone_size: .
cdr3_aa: CASSPIGGGGTEAFF
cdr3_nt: TGCGCCAGCAGCCCAATCGGGGGTGGAGGCACTGAAGCTTTCTTT

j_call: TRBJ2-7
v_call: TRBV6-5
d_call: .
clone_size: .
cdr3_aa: CASSYSLGLGGEQYF
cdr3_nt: TGTGCCAGCAGTTACTCGTTAGGATTGGGCGGGGAGCAGTACTTC

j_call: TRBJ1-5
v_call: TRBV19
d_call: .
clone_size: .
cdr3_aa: CASSPRGDQPQHF
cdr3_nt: TGTGCCAGTAGTCCCAGGGGAGATCAGCCCCAGCATTTT

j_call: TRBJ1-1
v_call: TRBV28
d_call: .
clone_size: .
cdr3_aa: CASRLGFYTEAFF
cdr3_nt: TGTGCCAGCAGACTAGGGTTTTACACTGAAGCTTTCTTT

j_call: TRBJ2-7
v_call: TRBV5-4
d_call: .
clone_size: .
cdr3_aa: CASSPDGDEQYF
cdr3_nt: TGTGCCAGCAGCCCCGACGGGGATGAGCAGTACTTC

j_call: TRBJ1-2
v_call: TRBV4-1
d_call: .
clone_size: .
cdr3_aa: CASSQDPGLLDGYTF
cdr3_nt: TGCGCCAGCAGCCAAGATCCAGGGCTGTTGGATGGCTACACCTTC

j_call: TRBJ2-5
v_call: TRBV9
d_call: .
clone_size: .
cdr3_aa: CASSSHNTYQETQYF
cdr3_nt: TGTGCCAGCAGCTCCCATAACACGTACCAAGAGACCCAGTACTTC

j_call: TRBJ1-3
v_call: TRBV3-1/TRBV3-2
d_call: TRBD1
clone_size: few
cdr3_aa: CASSDTGAIYF
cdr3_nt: TGTGCCAGCAGCGATACAGGGGCCATATATTTT

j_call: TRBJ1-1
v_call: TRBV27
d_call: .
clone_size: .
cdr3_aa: CASSLSMGQGTEAFF
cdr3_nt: TGTGCCAGCAGTTTATCGATGGGGCAGGGCACTGAAGCTTTCTTT

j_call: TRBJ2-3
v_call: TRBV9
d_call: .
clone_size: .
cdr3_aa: CASSGGRGGTDTQYF
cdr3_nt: TGTGCCAGCAGCGGGGGGCGCGGTGGCACAGATACGCAGTATTTT

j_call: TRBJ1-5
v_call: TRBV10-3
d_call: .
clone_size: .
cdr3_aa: CAISESRVGNNQPQHF
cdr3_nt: TGTGCCATCAGTGAGTCGCGGGTGGGCAACAATCAGCCCCAGCATTTT

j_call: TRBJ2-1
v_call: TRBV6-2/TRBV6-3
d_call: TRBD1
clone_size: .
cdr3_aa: CASSRTGFNEQFF
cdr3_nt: TGTGCCAGCAGCAGGACAGGGTTCAATGAGCAGTTCTTC

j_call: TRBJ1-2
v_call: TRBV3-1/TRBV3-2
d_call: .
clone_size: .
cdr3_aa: CASTQSGVGGYTF
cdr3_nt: TGTGCCAGCACCCAAAGCGGGGTCGGTGGCTACACCTTC

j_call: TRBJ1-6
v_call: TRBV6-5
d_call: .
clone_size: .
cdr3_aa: CASLEHSPLHF
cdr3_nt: TGTGCCAGCCTAGAGCATTCACCCCTCCACTTT

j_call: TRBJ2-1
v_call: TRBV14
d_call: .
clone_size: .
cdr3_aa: CASSQDWAKQAYNEQFF
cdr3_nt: TGTGCCAGCAGCCAAGATTGGGCAAAACAGGCCTACAATGAGCAGTTCTTC

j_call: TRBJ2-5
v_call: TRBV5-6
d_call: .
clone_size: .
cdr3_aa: CASSFGVSETQYF
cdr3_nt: TGTGCCAGCAGCTTCGGGGTGTCAGAGACCCAGTACTTC

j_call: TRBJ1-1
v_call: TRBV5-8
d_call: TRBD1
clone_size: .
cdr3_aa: CASSQGQLNTEAFF
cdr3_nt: TGTGCCAGCAGCCAGGGACAGTTGAACACTGAAGCTTTCTTT

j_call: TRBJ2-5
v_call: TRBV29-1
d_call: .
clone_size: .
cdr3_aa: CSVRRGQETQYF
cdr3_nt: TGCAGCGTTAGGCGAGGCCAAGAGACCCAGTACTTC

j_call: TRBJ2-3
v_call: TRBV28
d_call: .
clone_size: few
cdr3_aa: CASREARDTQYF
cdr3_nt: TGTGCCAGCAGGGAAGCGAGAGATACGCAGTATTTT

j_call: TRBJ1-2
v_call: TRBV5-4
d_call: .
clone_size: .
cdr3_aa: CASTLQGGVDGGYTF
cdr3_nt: TGTGCCAGCACGCTACAGGGAGGGGTCGATGGTGGCTACACCTTC

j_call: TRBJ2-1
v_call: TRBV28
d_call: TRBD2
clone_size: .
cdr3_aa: CASSFGLAGESGVEQFF
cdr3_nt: TGTGCCAGCAGTTTTGGACTAGCGGGAGAGTCAGGCGTTGAGCAGTTCTTC

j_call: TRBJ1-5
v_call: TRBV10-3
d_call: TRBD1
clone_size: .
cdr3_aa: CAIRDRGGQPQHF
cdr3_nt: TGTGCCATCAGGGACAGGGGTGGTCAGCCCCAGCATTTT

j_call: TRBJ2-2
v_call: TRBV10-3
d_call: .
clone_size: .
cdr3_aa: CAISESTGAVRELFF
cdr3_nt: TGTGCCATCAGTGAGTCAACGGGAGCTGTGCGGGAGCTGTTTTTT

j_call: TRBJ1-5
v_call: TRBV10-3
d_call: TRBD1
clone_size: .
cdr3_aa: CAISESGGGNQPQHF
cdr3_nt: TGTGCCATCAGTGAATCAGGGGGAGGCAATCAGCCCCAGCATTTT

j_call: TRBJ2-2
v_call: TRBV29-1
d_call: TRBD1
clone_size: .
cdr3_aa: CSVERVDRGNTGELFF
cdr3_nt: TGCAGCGTTGAACGGGTGGACAGGGGAAACACCGGGGAGCTGTTTTTT

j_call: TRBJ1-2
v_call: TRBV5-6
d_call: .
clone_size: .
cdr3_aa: CASSLAGSGNYGYTF
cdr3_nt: TGTGCCAGCAGCTTGGCCGGTTCAGGGAACTATGGCTACACCTTC

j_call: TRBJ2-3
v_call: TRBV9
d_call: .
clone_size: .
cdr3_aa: CASSVESVPEATDTQYF
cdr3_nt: TGTGCCAGCAGCGTAGAAAGCGTCCCGGAGGCAACAGATACGCAGTATTTT

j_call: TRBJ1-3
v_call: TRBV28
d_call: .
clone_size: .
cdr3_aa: CASSFAGRLISGNTIYF
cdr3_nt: TGTGCCAGCAGTTTTGCAGGGCGATTAATCTCTGGAAACACCATATATTTT

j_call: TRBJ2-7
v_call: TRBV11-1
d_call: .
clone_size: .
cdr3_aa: CASSLWADRGEQYF
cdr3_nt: TGTGCCAGCAGCTTATGGGCAGATCGGGGCGAGCAGTACTTC